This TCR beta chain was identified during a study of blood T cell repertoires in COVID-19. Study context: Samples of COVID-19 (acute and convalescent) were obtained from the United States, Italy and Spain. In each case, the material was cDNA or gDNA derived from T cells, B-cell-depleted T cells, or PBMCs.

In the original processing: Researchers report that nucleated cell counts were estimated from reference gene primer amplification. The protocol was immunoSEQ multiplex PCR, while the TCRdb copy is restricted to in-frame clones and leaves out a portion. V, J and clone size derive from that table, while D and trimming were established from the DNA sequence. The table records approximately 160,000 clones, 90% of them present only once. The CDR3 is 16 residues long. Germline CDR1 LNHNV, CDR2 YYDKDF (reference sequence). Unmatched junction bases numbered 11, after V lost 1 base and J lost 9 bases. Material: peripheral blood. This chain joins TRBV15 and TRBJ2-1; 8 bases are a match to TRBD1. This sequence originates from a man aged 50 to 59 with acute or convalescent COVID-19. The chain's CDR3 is CATSRGGGQGAFEQFF. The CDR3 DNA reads TGTGCCACCAGCAGAGGTGGAGGTCAGGGGGCGTTTGAGCAGTTCTTC. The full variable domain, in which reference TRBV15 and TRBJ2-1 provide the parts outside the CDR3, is DAMVIQNPRYQVTQFGKPVTLSCSQTLNHNVMYWYQQKSSQAPKLLFHYYDKDFNNEADTPDNFQSRRPNTSFCFLDIRSPGLGDTAMYLCATSRGGGQGAFEQFFGPGTRLTVL.